Reported below is one TCR beta chain. The clone's antigen remains unknown. Base-call qualities are not available, and no considerably larger clone is one nucleotide away. TCRbeta CDR3 regions were amplified from genomic DNA by means of the immunoSEQ Assay, a bias-controlled multiplex PCR. For the original study's pipeline: The number of nucleated cells in each sample was estimated from the amplification of reference gene primers within the assay. To quantify the absolute abundance of each unique TCRbeta CDR3 rearrangement, sequence reads were collapsed and filtered. For each sample, productive Simpson clonality was calculated as the square root of Simpson's diversity index over productive rearrangements. Held by TCRdb, this immuneACCESS table contains in-frame sequences only and omits some clones. Under half of the omission traces to an unresolved V gene where checked; the cause of the rest is unknown. The D gene and trimming were derived from the DNA, and the V and J assignments and clone size from that table. This sample gives around 200,000 clones in total; 80% to 90% of them show up just once. Approximately 4% of the sample belongs to the ten largest clones.

This entry comes from a study of blood T cell repertoires in COVID-19 (dated by TCRdb to 2020 to 2021). For the wider study: Samples covering the acute and convalescent phases of COVID-19 were provided by collaborators in the United States, Italy and Spain. The prospective study material was composed of cDNA or gDNA derived from T cells, B-cell-depleted T cells, or PBMCs. The dataset comprised deeply sampled blood TCRbeta repertoires from subjects exposed to, actively infected with, or recovered from COVID-19. The repertoires were released in a freely available public database meant as a resource for research on the immune response to SARS-CoV-2. The samples were drawn from two sources: the first 160 participants of the ongoing ImmuneRACE study, and 1,200 or so subjects contributed by 6 global collaborators. The sample metadata nearly always contained a de-identified subject ID, COVID-19 status, age in years and sex. Where available, HLA class I and class II types were taken from metadata supplied by the sample provider and were not determined by assay-based typing.

Broader findings and caveats from the paper: How much clinical and demographic metadata was included differed by source and by participant, and the metadata was provided uncurated.

From cysteine to phenylalanine, the CDR3 is 14 amino acids long. Solely the CDR3 DNA is kept, with 42 bases framed from the first base. Cut back by 2 bases and 0 bases, the V and J ends lie 8 bases apart. The CDR1 and CDR2 encoded by the germline V gene are MGHRA and YSYEKL. Participants in the prospective study were aged 18 to 89 years, lived in under 30 United States geographic areas, and enrolled through a virtual design. In the prospective study, participants were assigned to cohorts based on the clinical history participants reported in a screening survey and a study questionnaire. Exposed participants had been in contact, within 2 weeks of entering the study, with a person who had a PCR-confirmed or clinician-diagnosed case of COVID-19. Mobile phlebotomists in the prospective study collected whole blood, serum and a nasopharyngeal or oropharyngeal swab from every participant. Prospective study participants could optionally give additional blood draws and questionnaires over a roughly 2-month period. Prospective study blood samples were shipped either frozen or at room temperature before DNA extraction.

This receptor was taken from a woman younger than 45 who had been exposed to COVID-19. The sequence links TRBV4-1 to TRBJ2-7, and possibly TRBD1, on 5 matching bases. The sequenced sample consisted of PBMCs or T cells enriched from blood (not recorded which). The nucleotide sequence reads as follows: TGCGCCAGCAGCCAAACAGGCTTCTCCTACGAGCAGTACTTC. This yields the protein CASSQTGFSYEQYF.